This TCR beta chain was profiled in a study of blood T cell repertoires in COVID-19. There are 16 residues in the CDR3. V was clipped by 2 bases and J by 3 bases, with 14 bases between them. The V gene's germline CDR1 is LNHDA and CDR2 SQIVND (reference sequence). Original handling: Reference gene primer amplification gave nucleated cell count estimates. Sequencing used immunoSEQ multiplex PCR; TCRdb keeps in-frame clones, though not all of them. D and trimming come from the DNA, and the V and J calls and clone size come from that table. The sample includes 300,000 to 350,000 clones, around nine tenths of them seen just once.

This receptor was identified in a young woman who had recovered from COVID-19. V usage is TRBV19 and J usage is TRBJ1-5; possible D gene TRBD1, 5 bases. The sample was peripheral blood. CDR3 DNA sequence: TGTGCCAGTAGTATAAGCAGGGCCAAATTCAATCAGCCCCAGCATTTT. Residues: CASSISRAKFNQPQHF. Full variable domain (remainder filled in from reference TRBV19 and TRBJ1-5): DGGITQSPKYLFRKEGQNVTLSCEQNLNHDAMYWYRQDPGQGLRLIYYSQIVNDFQKGDIAEGYSVSREKKESFPLTVTSAQKNPTAFYLCASSISRAKFNQPQHFGDGTRLSIL.